Presented here are 26 T cell receptor beta chains from one specimen sequenced in a study of blood T cell repertoires in COVID-19. The repertoire was sequenced with immunoSEQ multiplex PCR; TCRdb's copy has only in-frame clones and lacks some. The sample records roughly 230,000 clones, roughly 88% being singletons. Source material: peripheral blood. The receptors stem from a human donor in a cohort sampled during active COVID-19.

The chain recombines TRBV7-9 with TRBJ2-5, with 10 bases lining up with TRBD2. Trimming removed 11 bases from V and 5 bases from J; junction bases left unmatched: 8. The CDR3 extends over 13 amino acids. Germline CDR1 reads SEHNR; CDR2 reads FQNEAQ (reference sequence). CDR3 sequence: CAGSGGARETQYF. In nucleotides, the CDR3 is TGTGCCGGGAGCGGGGGGGCCAGGGAGACCCAGTACTTC.

The rearrangement joins TRBV9 to TRBJ2-3, with 7 bases that match TRBD2. This CDR3 spans 15 amino acids. The J segment lost 2 bases and the V segment lost 4 bases, leaving 7 bases of the junction unmatched. Germline CDR1 reads SGDLS; CDR2 reads YYNGEE. CDR3 sequence reads: CASSSGAGVTDTQYF. The CDR3 DNA reads as TGTGCCAGCAGCAGTGGTGCGGGAGTCACAGATACGCAGTATTTT.

The chain is built from TRBV7-2 and TRBJ1-1, with a weak D call TRBD1 (5 bases). The germline V gene encodes CDR1 SGHTA and CDR2 FQGNSA. This CDR3 region has 15 residues. Deletions cut 1 base from V and 0 bases from J, with 9 bases between. The DNA for the CDR3 is TGTGCCAGCAGCTTAGATCCAGGGATGAACACTGAAGCTTTCTTT. It translates to CASSLDPGMNTEAFF. The entire variable domain, with the rest obtained from reference TRBV7-2 and TRBJ1-1, is as follows: GAGVSQSPSNKVTEKGKDVELRCDPISGHTALYWYRQSLGQGLEFLIYFQGNSAPDKSGLPSDRFSAERTGGSVSTLTIQRTQQEDSAVYLCASSLDPGMNTEAFFGQGTRLTVV.

The chain links TRBV9 to TRBJ2-7; 10 bases align to TRBD1. This CDR3 spans 15 amino acids. The germline CDR1 and CDR2 sequences are SGDLS and YYNGEE. Germline trimming cut 3 bases from V and 9 bases from J; bases unmatched to any gene: 12. The CDR3 here is CASSASGTGASWQYF. In nucleotides, the CDR3 is TGTGCCAGCAGCGCTTCCGGGACAGGGGCAAGTTGGCAGTACTTC.

The chain recombines TRBV2 with TRBJ2-7; 7 positions agree with TRBD1. Germline CDR1 SNHLY, CDR2 FYNNEI. This CDR3 is built from 13 residues. Trimming removed 6 bases from V and 6 bases from J; junction bases left unmatched: 8. In nucleotides, the CDR3 is TGTGCCAGCAGCGGAACAGGGGTAGGCGAGCAGTACTTC. Translating it yields CASSGTGVGEQYF.

The chain combines TRBV15 with TRBJ2-7, with a weak D call TRBD1 (5 bases). Germline CDR1 is LNHNV and CDR2 is YYDKDF (reference sequence). The CDR3 has 15 amino acids. Trimming cost V 5 bases and J 4 bases, with 18 bases left between them. The chain's CDR3 is CATSPRQGIEYEQYF. In DNA, the CDR3 is TGTGCCACCAGCCCCCGCCAGGGAATCGAATACGAGCAGTACTTC. The variable domain in full, with the rest retrieved from reference TRBV15 and TRBJ2-7, is DAMVIQNPRYQVTQFGKPVTLSCSQTLNHNVMYWYQQKSSQAPKLLFHYYDKDFNNEADTPDNFQSRRPNTSFCFLDIRSPGLGDTAMYLCATSPRQGIEYEQYFGPGTRLTVT.

V gene TRBV30 combines with J gene TRBJ1-1; tentatively, D is TRBD1 (6 bases). Germline V gene lookup returns CDR1 GTSNPN and CDR2 SVGIG (reference sequence). The V and J ends lost 2 bases and 5 bases respectively, with 12 bases between them. The CDR3 has 13 amino acids. Written as DNA, the CDR3 is TGTGCCTGGAGTAGGGGGGGGAGAACTGAAGCTTTCTTT. This sequence encodes CAWSRGGRTEAFF.

The chain links TRBV9 to TRBJ2-7; 10 nucleotides align to TRBD2. The CDR3 is 17 amino acids. V lost 0 bases and J lost 5; bases outside the gene matches: 11. Per germline, CDR1 SGDLS and CDR2 YYNGEE. The CDR3 DNA is TGTGCCAGCAGCGTAGCTAGCGTCCTAGCGGGGGTACACGAGCAGTACTTC. Its protein product is CASSVASVLAGVHEQYF.

The chain joins TRBV6-2 or TRBV6-3 to TRBJ2-1, with D possibly matching TRBD2 (6 bases). CDR3 length: 15 amino acids. V shed 3 bases and J shed 7 bases, with 16 bases lying between them. Per germline, CDR1 MNHEY and CDR2 SVGEGT. CDR3 nucleotide sequence: TGTGCCAGCAGTTATAATCAGGCGGGATCGAATGAGCAGTTCTTC. Its protein product is CASSYNQAGSNEQFF.

The chain carries TRBV2 and TRBJ1-5; a possible D gene is TRBD1 (6 bases). Germline V gives CDR1 SNHLY, CDR2 FYNNEI. The CDR3 covers 18 residues. Trimming removed 5 bases at V and 4 bases at J, with 24 bases between. The CDR3 DNA follows: TGTGCCAGCAGTCCCCCGCAGGGGAGAAGCCCCACAAATCAGCCCCAGCATTTT. It codes for CASSPPQGRSPTNQPQHF.

The CDR3 sequence: CAWSRGQSYGYTF. As DNA, the CDR3 is TGTGCCTGGTCCAGGGGACAGTCCTATGGCTACACCTTC. The V gene is TRBV30, the J gene TRBJ1-2, with 7 bases lining up with TRBD1. With 5 bases clipped from V and 4 bases from J, the junction kept 7 bases outside the gene matches. There are 13 residues in the CDR3. Germline V gene lookup returns CDR1 GTSNPN and CDR2 SVGIG (reference sequence). Using reference TRBV30 and TRBJ1-2 for the parts outside the CDR3, the full variable domain is SQTIHQWPATLVQPVGSPLSLECTVEGTSNPNLYWYRQAAGRGLQLLFYSVGIGQISSEVPQNLSASRPQDRQFILSSKKLLLSDSGFYLCAWSRGQSYGYTFGSGTRLTVV.

Only a few counts were recorded for this clone. The chain carries TRBV2 and TRBJ2-1; 10 nucleotides line up with TRBD2. This CDR3 is built from 13 residues. V dropped 7 bases and J dropped 5; count of bases not matched to a gene: 2. Germline V gene sequence: CDR1 SNHLY, CDR2 FYNNEI. The CDR3 region has the DNA TGTGCCAGCACTAGCGGGGGTCACAATGAGCAGTTCTTC. Its protein is CASTSGGHNEQFF.

The chain has TRBV18 and TRBJ2-7; D may be TRBD1 (6 bases). The CDR3 is 15 amino acids. Trimming cost V 9 bases and J 4 bases, with 22 bases left between them. Germline assignment: CDR1 KGHSH and CDR2 LQKENI. The chain's CDR3 is CASSNEQGVGYEQYF. Here the CDR3 DNA reads TGTGCCAGTTCGAATGAACAGGGTGTGGGATACGAGCAGTACTTC.

This clone came up once. J is TRBJ1-2 and V is TRBV27, with a weak D call TRBD1 (5 bases). With 5 bases removed from V and 6 bases from J, the gap between germline ends came to 13 bases. The CDR3 spans 13 residues. In germline, CDR1 is MNHEY, CDR2 SMNVEV (reference sequence). The CDR3 protein is CASSRAGGDGYTF. The CDR3 DNA reads as TGTGCCAGCAGTCGGGCGGGGGGGGATGGCTACACCTTC.

The chain recombines TRBV27 with TRBJ2-7; TRBD1 matches at 9 bases. Unmatched junction bases numbered 19, after V lost 6 bases and J lost 4 bases. This CDR3 spans 18 amino acids. Germline V gene data show CDR1 as MNHEY and CDR2 as SMNVEV (reference sequence). The CDR3 DNA is TGTGCCAGCAGCTCCGGGACAGGGACGCTCCATGGGGCTTACGAGCAGTACTTC. This translates into CASSSGTGTLHGAYEQYF.

The chain recombines TRBV19 with TRBJ1-6, with 7 bases fitting TRBD1. Germline V gene lookup returns CDR1 LNHDA and CDR2 SQIVND (reference sequence). The length of the CDR3 is 17 residues. Trimming removed 4 bases from V and 4 bases from J; junction bases left unmatched: 10. The DNA for the CDR3 is TGTGCCAGTAGTACGTCCGGGACAGTGCTTTATAATTCACCCCTCCACTTT. Its translation: CASSTSGTVLYNSPLHF. The whole variable domain, filled in from reference TRBV19 and TRBJ1-6, reads DGGITQSPKYLFRKEGQNVTLSCEQNLNHDAMYWYRQDPGQGLRLIYYSQIVNDFQKGDIAEGYSVSREKKESFPLTVTSAQKNPTAFYLCASSTSGTVLYNSPLHFGNGTRLTVT.

This clone was found a few times. The V gene is TRBV5-1, the J gene TRBJ2-7; unclear D gene. The ends were cut back, 5 bases at V and 2 bases at J, with 11 bases in the middle. The CDR3 length is 13 residues. Germline-derived CDR1 and CDR2 are SGHRS and YFSETQ. The CDR3 coding sequence is TGCGCCAGCAGTTTGACTTCAACCTACGAGCAGTACTTC. Translation gives CASSLTSTYEQYF.

The chain is built from TRBV19 and TRBJ1-4, with unresolved D. Trimming shortened V by 3 bases and J by 0 bases, and 5 bases separated the two germline ends. The CDR3 sequence is 14 residues long. Germline V gene data show CDR1 as LNHDA and CDR2 as SQIVND (reference sequence). The CDR3 nucleotides read TGTGCCAGTAGTATGTATACAACTAATGAAAAACTGTTTTTT. Translation gives CASSMYTTNEKLFF.

CDR3 DNA sequence: TGCGCCAGCAGCTTTCAGGAGGGCCTGAACACTGAAGCTTTCTTT. Translation: CASSFQEGLNTEAFF. This chain joins TRBV5-1 and TRBJ1-1; D remains unclear. Trimming removed 2 bases at V and 0 bases at J, with 11 bases between. Germline V CDR1 and CDR2: SGHRS, YFSETQ. The length of the CDR3 is 15 residues.

V gene TRBV30 combines with J gene TRBJ2-1; weak D call: TRBD2 (6 bases). The CDR3 has 16 residues. Per germline, CDR1 GTSNPN and CDR2 SVGIG (reference sequence). V lost 0 bases to trimming and J lost 4 bases, with 16 bases between them. The CDR3 coding sequence is TGTGCCTGGAGTGTAGCCGGGGGAGTGTGGTACAATGAGCAGTTCTTC. It yields the protein CAWSVAGGVWYNEQFF. Full variable domain (remainder filled in from reference TRBV30 and TRBJ2-1): SQTIHQWPATLVQPVGSPLSLECTVEGTSNPNLYWYRQAAGRGLQLLFYSVGIGQISSEVPQNLSASRPQDRQFILSSKKLLLSDSGFYLCAWSVAGGVWYNEQFFGPGTRLTVL.

The V gene is TRBV6-6, the J gene TRBJ2-7, with 11 bases identical to TRBD2. The length of the CDR3 is 21 residues. The V gene's germline CDR1 is MNHNY and CDR2 SVGAGI (reference sequence). V lost 6 bases, J lost 0 bases, and 22 bases stayed unmatched. The CDR3 DNA follows: TGTGCCAGCAGCCCAGCGTCCGGGCTAACTAGCGGGAGCCCCAGCTCCTACGAGCAGTACTTC. Translation gives CASSPASGLTSGSPSSYEQYF.

The J gene is TRBJ1-1, the V gene TRBV5-4, with D uncertain. CDR3 size: 14 residues. CDR1 is SGHNT, CDR2 YYREEE, per germline (reference sequence). Trimming took off 3 bases at V and 4 bases at J, with 13 bases between the two ends. The CDR3 DNA follows: TGTGCCAGCAGCTACACCCCGCGGGGCACTGAAGCTTTCTTT. Protein sequence: CASSYTPRGTEAFF. The whole variable domain, filled in from reference TRBV5-4 and TRBJ1-1, reads ETGVTQSPTHLIKTRGQQVTLRCSSQSGHNTVSWYQQALGQGPQFIFQYYREEENGRGNFPPRFSGLQFPNYSSELNVNALELDDSALYLCASSYTPRGTEAFFGQGTRLTVV.

The V and J genes are TRBV6-2 or TRBV6-3 and TRBJ2-7, with a weak D call TRBD1 (6 bases). This CDR3 has 14 amino acids. Germline V gene sequence: CDR1 MNHEY, CDR2 SVGEGT. Trimming pared 6 bases from V and 6 bases from J, leaving 18 bases between. The chain's CDR3 is CASSQGQLKGEQYF. The CDR3 DNA sequence: TGTGCCAGCAGCCAAGGACAGCTCAAGGGCGAGCAGTACTTC.

The rearrangement uses TRBV19 and TRBJ1-5; 8 bases agree with TRBD1. Germline values: CDR1 LNHDA, CDR2 SQIVND (reference sequence). CDR3 length equals 15 residues. Trimming cost V 6 bases and J 4 bases; bases outside gene matches: 8. The CDR3 sequence is CASSLGQGPNQPQHF. Here the CDR3 DNA reads TGTGCCAGTAGCCTCGGACAGGGCCCGAATCAGCCCCAGCATTTT.

J is TRBJ2-2 and V is TRBV5-8, with TRBD1 matching 7 bases. This CDR3 has 15 amino acids. Germline CDR1 reads SGHTS; CDR2 reads YDEGEE. The junction had 9 bases not matched to a gene; V was cut back by 4 bases and J by 6 bases. The CDR3 DNA reads as TGTGCCAGCAGCCTTGGACAGGTGGGGGCCGGGGAGCTGTTTTTT. Amino acids: CASSLGQVGAGELFF.

The chain has TRBV19 and TRBJ1-2; the D gene is possibly TRBD1 (5 bases). V gave up 5 bases and J gave up 7 bases, with 26 bases separating them. The CDR3 is 17 amino acids. CDR1 LNHDA and CDR2 SQIVND come from the germline V gene (reference sequence). The CDR3 protein is CASSHPRGAGFYGGYTF. The CDR3 DNA follows: TGTGCCAGTAGTCACCCAAGAGGCGCAGGGTTTTATGGTGGCTACACCTTC.